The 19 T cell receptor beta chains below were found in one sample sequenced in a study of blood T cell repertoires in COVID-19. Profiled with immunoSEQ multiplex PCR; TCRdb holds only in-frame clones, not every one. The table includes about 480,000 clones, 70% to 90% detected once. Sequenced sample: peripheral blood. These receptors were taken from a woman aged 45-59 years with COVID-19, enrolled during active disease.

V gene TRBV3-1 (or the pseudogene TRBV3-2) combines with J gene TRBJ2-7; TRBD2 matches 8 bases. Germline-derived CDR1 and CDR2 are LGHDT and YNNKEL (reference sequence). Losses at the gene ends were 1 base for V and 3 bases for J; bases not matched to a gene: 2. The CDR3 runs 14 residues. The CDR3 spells CASSQGTSSYEQYF. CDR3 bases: TGTGCCAGCAGCCAAGGGACTAGCAGCTACGAGCAGTACTTC.

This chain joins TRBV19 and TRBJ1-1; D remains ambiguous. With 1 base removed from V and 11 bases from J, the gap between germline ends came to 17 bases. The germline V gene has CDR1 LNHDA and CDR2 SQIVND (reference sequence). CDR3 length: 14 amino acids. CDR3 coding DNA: TGTGCCAGTAGTATAGGCGCGGGGTCCGGGTGGGCTTTCTTT. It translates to CASSIGAGSGWAFF.

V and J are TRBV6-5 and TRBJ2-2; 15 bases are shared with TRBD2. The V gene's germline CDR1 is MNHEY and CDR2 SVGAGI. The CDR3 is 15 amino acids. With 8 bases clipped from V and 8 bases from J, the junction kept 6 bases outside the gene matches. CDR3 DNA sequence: TGTGCCAGCGGCGGACTAGCGGGGGGGCGAGGGGAGCTGTTTTTT. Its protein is CASGGLAGGRGELFF.

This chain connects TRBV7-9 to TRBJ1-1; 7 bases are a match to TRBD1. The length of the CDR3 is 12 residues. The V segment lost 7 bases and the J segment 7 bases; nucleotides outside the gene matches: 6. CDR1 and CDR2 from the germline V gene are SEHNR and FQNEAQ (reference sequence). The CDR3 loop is CASMRGPSEAFF. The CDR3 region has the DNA TGTGCCAGCATGAGGGGGCCGAGTGAAGCTTTCTTT.

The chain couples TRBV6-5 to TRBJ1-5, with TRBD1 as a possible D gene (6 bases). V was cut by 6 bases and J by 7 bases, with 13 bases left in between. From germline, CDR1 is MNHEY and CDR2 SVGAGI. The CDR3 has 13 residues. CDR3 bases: TGTGCCAGCAGGCCTACAGGGCTGCAGCCCCAGCATTTT. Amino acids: CASRPTGLQPQHF.

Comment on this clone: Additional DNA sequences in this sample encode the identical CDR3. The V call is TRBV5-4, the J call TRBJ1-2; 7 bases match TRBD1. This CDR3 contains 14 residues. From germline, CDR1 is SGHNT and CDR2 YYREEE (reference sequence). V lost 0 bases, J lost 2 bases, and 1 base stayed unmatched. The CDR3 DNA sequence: TGTGCCAGCAGCTTGGAGGGGGCGAACTATGGCTACACCTTC. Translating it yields CASSLEGANYGYTF.

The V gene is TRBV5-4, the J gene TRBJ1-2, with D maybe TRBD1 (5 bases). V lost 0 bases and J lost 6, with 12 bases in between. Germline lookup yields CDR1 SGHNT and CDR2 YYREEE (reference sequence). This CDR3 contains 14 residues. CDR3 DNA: TGTGCCAGCAGCTTGGGGGGGAGGCTAGATGGCTACACCTTC. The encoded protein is CASSLGGRLDGYTF.

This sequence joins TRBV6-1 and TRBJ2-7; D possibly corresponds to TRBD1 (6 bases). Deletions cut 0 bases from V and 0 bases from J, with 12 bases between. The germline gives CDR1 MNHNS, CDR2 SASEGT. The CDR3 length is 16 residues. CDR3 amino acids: CASSEARQGPSYEQYF. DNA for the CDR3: TGTGCCAGCAGTGAAGCCCGGCAGGGGCCCTCCTACGAGCAGTACTTC.

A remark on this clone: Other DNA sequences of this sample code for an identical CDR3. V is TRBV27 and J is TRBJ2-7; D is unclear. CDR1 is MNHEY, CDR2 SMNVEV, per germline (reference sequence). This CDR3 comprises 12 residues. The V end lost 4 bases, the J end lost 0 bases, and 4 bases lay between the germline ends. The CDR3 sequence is CASSSSSYEQYF. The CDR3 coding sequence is TGTGCCAGCAGTTCGAGCTCCTACGAGCAGTACTTC.

The CDR3 reads CASSQAGLAGGVTPYEQYF. The CDR3 DNA follows: TGTGCCAGCAGCCAAGCGGGACTAGCGGGGGGGGTAACCCCCTACGAGCAGTACTTC. V is TRBV4-2 and J is TRBJ2-7; 16 bases line up with TRBD2. Germline V gene data show CDR1 as LGHNA and CDR2 as YNFKEQ. The V and J ends lost 1 base and 2 bases, in that order; junction bases with no gene match: 8. CDR3 length: 19 amino acids.

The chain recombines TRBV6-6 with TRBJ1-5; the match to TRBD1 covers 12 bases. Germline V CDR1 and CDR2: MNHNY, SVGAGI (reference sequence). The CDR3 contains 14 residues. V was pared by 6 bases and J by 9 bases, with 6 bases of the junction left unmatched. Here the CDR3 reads CASRKGTGGTPQHF. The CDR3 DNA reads TGTGCCAGCAGAAAGGGGACAGGGGGCACGCCCCAGCATTTT.

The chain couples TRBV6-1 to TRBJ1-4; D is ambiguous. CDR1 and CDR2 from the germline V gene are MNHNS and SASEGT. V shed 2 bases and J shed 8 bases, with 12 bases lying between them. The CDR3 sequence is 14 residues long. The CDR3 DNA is TGTGCCAGCAGTGAACCTGGCCGGGGAGAAAAACTGTTTTTT. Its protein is CASSEPGRGEKLFF.

This CDR3 reads CAISERQASSYNEQFF. The CDR3 DNA is TGTGCCATCAGTGAGAGGCAGGCATCATCCTACAATGAGCAGTTCTTC. This chain uses TRBV10-3 with TRBJ2-1, with no clear D. In germline, CDR1 is ENHRY, CDR2 SYGVKD. V was clipped by 2 bases and J by 1 base, with 12 bases between them. The length of the CDR3 is 16 residues.

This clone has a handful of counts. The DNA of the CDR3 is TGTGCCAGCAAGTCAGGGGATCCTGGAAACACCATATATTTT. Translating it yields CASKSGDPGNTIYF. The rearrangement joins TRBV27 to TRBJ1-3, with D tentatively TRBD1 (6 bases). With 7 bases removed from V and 2 bases from J, the gap between germline ends came to 12 bases. This CDR3 contains 14 residues. The germline CDR1 and CDR2 sequences are MNHEY and SMNVEV (reference sequence).

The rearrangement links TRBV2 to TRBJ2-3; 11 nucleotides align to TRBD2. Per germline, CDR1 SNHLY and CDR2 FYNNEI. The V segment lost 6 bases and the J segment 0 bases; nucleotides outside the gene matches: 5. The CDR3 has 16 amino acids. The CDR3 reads CASSLRLAGSTDTQYF. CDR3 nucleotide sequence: TGTGCCAGCAGCTTAAGACTAGCGGGGAGCACAGATACGCAGTATTTT.

CDR3 DNA sequence: TGTGCCAGCAAAAACGCAGGCCTCTATGGCTACACCTTC. This sequence encodes CASKNAGLYGYTF. The V gene is TRBV3-1 (or the pseudogene TRBV3-2), the J gene TRBJ1-2; unclear D gene. Germline V gene data show CDR1 as LGHDT and CDR2 as YNNKEL (reference sequence). The ends were cut back, 7 bases at V and 4 bases at J, with 13 bases in the middle. The CDR3 has 13 amino acids.

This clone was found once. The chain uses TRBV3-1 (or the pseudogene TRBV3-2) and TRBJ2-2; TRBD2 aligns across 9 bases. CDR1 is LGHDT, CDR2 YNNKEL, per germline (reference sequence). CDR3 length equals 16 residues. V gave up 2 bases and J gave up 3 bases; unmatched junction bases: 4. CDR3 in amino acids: CASSQRLAGHTGELFF. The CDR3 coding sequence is TGTGCCAGCAGCCAACGGCTAGCGGGGCACACCGGGGAGCTGTTTTTT.

For the CDR3, the DNA is TGTGCCAGCAGCTCTTCCGGGACAGTGGATGGCTACACCTTC. As protein: CASSSSGTVDGYTF. The chain joins TRBV7-2 to TRBJ1-2; 7 nucleotides align to TRBD1. Unmatched junction bases numbered 8, after V lost 4 bases and J lost 6 bases. Germline CDR1 is SGHTA and CDR2 is FQGNSA. The CDR3 spans 14 residues.

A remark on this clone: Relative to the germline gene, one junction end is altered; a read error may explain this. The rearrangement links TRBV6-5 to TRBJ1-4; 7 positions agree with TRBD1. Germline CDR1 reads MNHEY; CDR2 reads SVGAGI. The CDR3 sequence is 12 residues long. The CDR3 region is CASSYPGGQPSF. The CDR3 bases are TGTGCCAGCAGTTACCCCGGGGGACAGCCCTCTTTT.